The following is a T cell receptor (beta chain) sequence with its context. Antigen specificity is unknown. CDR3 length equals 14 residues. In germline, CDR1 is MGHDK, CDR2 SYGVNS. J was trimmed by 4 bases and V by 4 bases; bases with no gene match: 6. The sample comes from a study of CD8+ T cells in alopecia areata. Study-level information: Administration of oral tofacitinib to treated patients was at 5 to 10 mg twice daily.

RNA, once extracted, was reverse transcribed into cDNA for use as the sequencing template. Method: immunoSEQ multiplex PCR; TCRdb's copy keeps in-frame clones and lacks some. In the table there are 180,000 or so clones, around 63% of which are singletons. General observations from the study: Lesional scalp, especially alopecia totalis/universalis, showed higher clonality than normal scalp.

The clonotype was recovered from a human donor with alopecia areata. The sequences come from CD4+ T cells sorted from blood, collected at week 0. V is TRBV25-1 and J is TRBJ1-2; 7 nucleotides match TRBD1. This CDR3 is CASSAGQLSYGYTF. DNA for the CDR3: TGTGCCAGCAGTGCGGGACAGCTTAGCTATGGCTACACCTTC.